This T cell receptor beta chain was recovered during a study of cytomegalovirus exposure and HLA in healthy donors. PCR was performed using 60 Vbeta and 13 Jbeta primers. The repertoire was sequenced with immunoSEQ multiplex PCR; TCRdb's copy has only in-frame clones and lacks some. Among roughly 160,000 clones, roughly 80% were seen once, and the ten largest hold more than 2%. General study results and limits: The number of N-insertions in an Asian-associated ancestry cluster was reportedly below the roughly 660-donor mean in a later analysis. Highest at DRB1 and lowest at HLA-C, TCR association rates differed among HLA loci in a later analysis. Previously analyzed data showed that most TCR beta V segments were productive at a frequency of about 87% or about 30%. TCR beta chains associated with HLA were, in a later analysis, more clonally expanded than equally common others.

Losses at the gene ends were 3 bases for V and 3 bases for J; bases not matched to a gene: 6. The CDR3 extends over 15 amino acids. Germline CDR1 reads SGHRS; CDR2 reads YFSETQ. The table lists this clone with a count of one. Antigen: not known. The TCR originated in a man between 50 and 59 years old in good health and CMV-seropositive. The sequencing input was PBMCs. The chain employs TRBV5-1 and TRBJ2-3, with 8 bases lining up with TRBD2. The CDR3 nucleotides read TGCGCCAGCAGCTGGCGGGGGGATGGGACAGATACGCAGTATTTT. It yields the protein CASSWRGDGTDTQYF.